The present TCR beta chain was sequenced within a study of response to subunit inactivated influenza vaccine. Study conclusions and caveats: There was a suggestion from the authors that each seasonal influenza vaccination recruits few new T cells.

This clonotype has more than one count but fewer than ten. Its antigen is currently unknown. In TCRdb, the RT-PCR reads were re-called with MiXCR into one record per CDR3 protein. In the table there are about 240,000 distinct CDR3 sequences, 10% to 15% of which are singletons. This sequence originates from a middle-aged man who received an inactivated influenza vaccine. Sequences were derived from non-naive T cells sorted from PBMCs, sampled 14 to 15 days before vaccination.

CDR3 bases: TGTGCCAGCAGGCTCACCAGCACCGGGGAGCTGTTTTTT. Its translation is CASRLTSTGELFF. V gene TRBV6-2 or TRBV6-3 combines with J gene TRBJ2-2; D is unresolved. V was cut by 6 bases and J by 4 bases, with 9 bases left in between. CDR3 length equals 13 residues. Germline V gives CDR1 MNHEY, CDR2 SVGEGT.